Described below is a single TCR beta chain sequence and its context. As processed by the authors: It was from reference gene primer amplification that nucleated cell counts were estimated. Repertoires were generated with immunoSEQ multiplex PCR, while TCRdb's copy carries only in-frame clones and drops some. V and J calls and clone size are those listed in that table; D and trimming were worked out from the DNA. The table lists under 200,000 clones, around 82% of them singletons, with about 5% in the top ten. This sample is part of a study of blood T cell repertoires in COVID-19. Overall study: Researchers got acute and convalescent COVID-19 samples from the United States, Italy and Spain. From T cells, B-cell-depleted T cells, or PBMCs came the material, which was cDNA or gDNA.

CDR1 and CDR2 from the germline V gene are GTSNPN and SVGIG (reference sequence). The CDR3 covers 11 residues. Trimming shortened V by 5 bases and J by 5 bases, and 7 bases separated the two germline ends. This receptor was identified in a woman in her sixties or seventies with acute COVID-19. The sample was PBMCs or T cells enriched from blood (not recorded which). The V and J genes are TRBV30 and TRBJ2-1; no clear D gene. CDR3 in DNA: TGTGCCTGGTCGAGAGACAATGAGCAGTTCTTC. Residues: CAWSRDNEQFF. Combining the CDR3 with reference TRBV30 and TRBJ2-1 gives the whole variable domain SQTIHQWPATLVQPVGSPLSLECTVEGTSNPNLYWYRQAAGRGLQLLFYSVGIGQISSEVPQNLSASRPQDRQFILSSKKLLLSDSGFYLCAWSRDNEQFFGPGTRLTVL.